This entry lists 26 T cell receptor beta chains sequenced from one sample in a study of siplizumab effects on memory and regulatory T cells. Repertoires were generated with immunoSEQ multiplex PCR, while TCRdb's copy carries only in-frame clones and drops some. The data contain 100,000 or so clones, 80% to 95% of them seen just once; the ten biggest clones take up roughly 2.8%. Sequenced: CD4+ T cells sorted from blood. The receptors come from a human donor in good health. Some clones in this sample may be carry-over from other donors' samples.

V usage is TRBV6-1 and J usage is TRBJ1-2, with D hard to call. V was clipped by 7 bases and J by 8 bases, with 23 bases between them. This CDR3 spans 15 amino acids. Looked up from germline, CDR1 is MNHNS and CDR2 is SASEGT. The CDR3 DNA follows: TGTGCCAGCACCGACACGACCTTGGGAGGGCGCGGCTACACCTTC. The encoded protein is CASTDTTLGGRGYTF.

The CDR3 loop reads CASSQDRAASTDTQYF. Written as DNA, the CDR3 is TGCGCCAGCAGCCAAGATAGGGCGGCTAGCACAGATACGCAGTATTTT. The rearrangement links TRBV4-1 to TRBJ2-3; the D is unclear. Trimming removed 0 bases at V and 0 bases at J, with 10 bases between. The germline CDR1 and CDR2 sequences are MGHRA and YSYEKL. The CDR3 is 16 amino acids.

For this clone: The junction differs from germline at one of its ends, possibly a read error. The chain links TRBV7-7 to TRBJ2-1, with 14 bases that match TRBD2. CDR3 length: 17 amino acids. Germline assignment: CDR1 SSHAT and CDR2 FNYEAQ (reference sequence). The DNA for the CDR3 is TGTGCTAGCAGCTTAGGAAGACTAGCGGGAGGGCCCAATGAGCAGTTCTTC. Translated: CASSLGRLAGGPNEQFF. The complete variable domain, with remaining parts taken from reference TRBV7-7 and TRBJ2-1, reads GAGVSQSPRYKVTKRGQDVTLRCDPISSHATLYWYQQALGQGPEFLTYFNYEAQPDKSGLPSDRFSAERPEGSISTLTIQRTEQRDSAMYRCASSLGRLAGGPNEQFFGPGTRLTVL.

The CDR3 bases are TGTGCCTGGGGTGCCCGGACAGGGGGCGGGCAGCCCCAGCATTTT. Translation gives CAWGARTGGGQPQHF. The rearrangement uses TRBV30 and TRBJ1-5; 11 positions agree with TRBD1. The trim removed 5 bases at V and 7 bases at J, leaving 10 bases unmatched. CDR1 is GTSNPN and CDR2 is SVGIG in the germline V gene (reference sequence). The CDR3 totals 15 residues.

The chain combines TRBV6-1 with TRBJ2-1; D may be TRBD2 (5 bases). V was shortened by 2 bases and J by 8 bases, with 7 bases between the two germline ends. The V gene's germline CDR1 is MNHNS and CDR2 SASEGT. The CDR3 has 12 residues. The CDR3 spells CASSELRDEQFF. CDR3 nucleotide sequence: TGTGCCAGCAGTGAATTGAGGGATGAGCAGTTCTTC.

This clone occurred once. The chain has TRBV5-1 and TRBJ2-7; D could derive from TRBD1 or TRBD2 (5 bases each). The CDR3 extends over 14 amino acids. CDR1 SGHRS and CDR2 YFSETQ come from the germline V gene. Trimming shortened V by 5 bases and J by 2 bases, and 14 bases separated the two germline ends. CDR3 region: CASSRDRGTYEQYF. The DNA for the CDR3 is TGCGCCAGCAGTCGGGACCGGGGAACCTACGAGCAGTACTTC.

The gene calls are TRBV10-3 and TRBJ2-3; D is uncertain. V gave up 4 bases and J gave up 0 bases, with 8 bases separating them. CDR1 and CDR2 from the germline V gene are ENHRY and SYGVKD. The CDR3 runs to 14 residues. The DNA for the CDR3 is TGTGCCATCAGTGTGGAATCTAGCACAGATACGCAGTATTTT. Translating gives CAISVESSTDTQYF.

The chain carries TRBV6-6 and TRBJ2-5, with no clear D. The CDR3 extends over 14 amino acids. CDR1 and CDR2 (germline): MNHNY, SVGAGI (reference sequence). Between the trimmed V and J ends, which lost 7 bases and 2 bases, there was a span of 14 bases. CDR3 region: CASTPPGGQETQYF. CDR3 in DNA: TGTGCCAGCACCCCCCCCGGCGGACAAGAGACCCAGTACTTC.

The chain is built from TRBV7-8 and TRBJ2-5; TRBD2 might be the D (6 bases). CDR1 and CDR2 (germline): SGHVS, FQNEAQ. CDR3 size: 17 residues. The V gene lost 1 base and the J gene lost 7 bases, with 22 bases spanning the gap. The CDR3 region has the DNA TGTGCCAGCAGCTTAGGTGCTGAGCGACTAGTGGCGATGACCCAGTACTTC. Its protein product is CASSLGAERLVAMTQYF.

The V call is TRBV5-1, the J call TRBJ1-1; no reliable D call. CDR3 size: 14 residues. The germline V and J ends were trimmed by 0 bases and 2 bases, with 8 bases remaining between them. The germline gives CDR1 SGHRS, CDR2 YFSETQ. CDR3 DNA sequence: TGCGCCAGCAGCTTGGAGGGTATCAACACTGAAGCTTTCTTT. It is translated as CASSLEGINTEAFF.

This chain uses TRBV4-2 with TRBJ2-1; D ambiguous. The CDR3 has 16 amino acids. The V gene lost 0 bases and the J gene lost 0 bases, with 9 bases spanning the gap. Per germline, CDR1 LGHNA and CDR2 YNFKEQ. CDR3 sequence: CASSQEVASSYNEQFF. DNA of the CDR3: TGTGCCAGCAGCCAAGAGGTAGCTAGCTCCTACAATGAGCAGTTCTTC.

Here the CDR3 DNA reads TGTGCCAGCAGGATTGCCGTAACCCTAGCCAAAAACATTCAGTACTTC. It specifies CASRIAVTLAKNIQYF. The rearrangement uses TRBV27 and TRBJ2-4; D gene unclear. The V gene's germline CDR1 is MNHEY and CDR2 SMNVEV (reference sequence). The CDR3 runs 16 residues. Trimming stripped 6 bases from V and 0 bases from J, with 15 bases between.

The rearrangement uses TRBV6-5 and TRBJ1-1; D is unresolved. Germline assignment: CDR1 MNHEY and CDR2 SVGAGI. Between the trimmed V and J ends, which lost 6 bases and 3 bases, there was a span of 11 bases. This CDR3 spans 13 amino acids. CDR3 DNA: TGTGCCAGCAGATACAAGGTCCACACTGAAGCTTTCTTT. Protein product: CASRYKVHTEAFF.

This chain uses TRBV6-4 with TRBJ2-3; TRBD2 might be the D (6 bases). CDR1 and CDR2 (germline): MRHNA, SNTAGT. The CDR3 sequence is 15 residues long. The CDR3: CVTATPVAGTDTQYF. The CDR3 nucleotides read TGTGTCACAGCAACCCCAGTAGCGGGCACAGATACGCAGTATTTT.

The chain links TRBV6-1 to TRBJ2-3; no definite D call. This CDR3 spans 14 amino acids. Trimming shortened V by 2 bases and J by 5 bases, and 11 bases separated the two germline ends. Germline values: CDR1 MNHNS, CDR2 SASEGT. The CDR3: CASSESLKRDTQYF. The CDR3 DNA reads TGTGCCAGCAGTGAATCCCTAAAACGAGATACGCAGTATTTT.

The chain links TRBV2 to TRBJ2-6, with D perhaps being TRBD1 or TRBD2 (6 bases each). V was shortened by 11 bases and J by 1 base, with 12 bases between the two germline ends. Germline V gives CDR1 SNHLY, CDR2 FYNNEI. CDR3 length: 14 amino acids. The chain's CDR3 is CAAGQGSGANVLTF. CDR3 sequence (DNA): TGTGCCGCGGGGCAGGGGTCTGGGGCCAACGTCCTGACTTTC. Combining the CDR3 with reference TRBV2 and TRBJ2-6 gives the whole variable domain EPEVTQTPSHQVTQMGQEVILRCVPISNHLYFYWYRQILGQKVEFLVSFYNNEISEKSEIFDDQFSVERPDGSNFTLKIRSTKLEDSAMYFCAAGQGSGANVLTFGAGSRLTVL.

The genes are TRBV19 and TRBJ2-5; unclear D gene. The CDR3 runs 15 residues. CDR1 is LNHDA, CDR2 SQIVND, per germline (reference sequence). Trimming stripped 10 bases from V and 2 bases from J, with 20 bases between. As DNA, the CDR3 is TGTGCCACTACTCCGGGCGTTGGAAATCAAGAGACCCAGTACTTC. It is translated as CATTPGVGNQETQYF.

The chain employs TRBV14 and TRBJ2-5; weak D call: TRBD1 (5 bases). Per germline, CDR1 SGHDN and CDR2 FVKESK. The CDR3 runs to 14 residues. The germline V and J ends were trimmed by 1 base and 0 bases, with 6 bases remaining between them. In DNA form, the CDR3 reads TGTGCCAGCAGCCAAGTCAGGGACCAAGAGACCCAGTACTTC. Amino acids: CASSQVRDQETQYF.

The chain links TRBV21-1 to TRBJ2-7; whether TRBD1, the table's D call, matches the DNA was not checked. TRBV21-1 represents a pseudogene. The CDR3 extends over 16 amino acids. CDR3 sequence: CASTKPLGQRPDEQYF. CDR3 nucleotide sequence: TGTGCCAGCACCAAACCCCTCGGACAGAGGCCTGACGAGCAGTACTTC.

This clone was seen just once. The chain couples TRBV4-2 to TRBJ2-7, with D maybe TRBD2 (5 bases). The V end was cut by 4 bases, the J end by 2 bases, with 15 bases between. The CDR3 is 15 amino acids. The germline V gene encodes CDR1 LGHNA and CDR2 YNFKEQ. The CDR3 protein is CASSPAPAETYEQYF. In DNA, the CDR3 is TGTGCCAGCAGCCCCGCCCCAGCGGAGACCTACGAGCAGTACTTC.

The V and J genes are TRBV25-1 and TRBJ1-2; 12 positions match TRBD1. Trimming cost V 4 bases and J 4 bases; bases outside gene matches: 4. CDR1 and CDR2 from the germline V gene are MGHDK and SYGVNS. The CDR3 sequence is 15 residues long. CDR3 loop: CASSGGDRGPYGYTF. The CDR3 coding sequence is TGTGCCAGCAGTGGGGGGGACAGGGGGCCCTATGGCTACACCTTC.

The chain joins TRBV5-8 to TRBJ1-3; D ambiguous. V lost 3 bases and J lost 1, with 17 bases in between. Germline V gene data show CDR1 as SGHTS and CDR2 as YDEGEE. The CDR3 loop spans 17 amino acids. The CDR3 DNA is TGTGCCAGCAGCTCCCCATATCTGAGTCTTTCTGGAAACACCATATATTTT. It specifies CASSSPYLSLSGNTIYF. The full variable domain, rest sourced from reference TRBV5-8 and TRBJ1-3, is EAGVTQSPTHLIKTRGQQATLRCSPISGHTSVYWYQQALGLGLQFLLWYDEGEERNRGNFPPRFSGRQFPNYSSELNVNALELEDSALYLCASSSPYLSLSGNTIYFGEGSWLTVV.

V gene TRBV7-2 combines with J gene TRBJ2-7; possible D gene TRBD2, 6 bases. The CDR3 contains 15 residues. The ends were cut back, 5 bases at V and 2 bases at J, with 16 bases in the middle. From germline, CDR1 is SGHTA and CDR2 FQGNSA. For the CDR3, the DNA is TGTGCCAGCAGCGCGGCGGCGGGGCCGGCCTACGAGCAGTACTTC. Translating gives CASSAAAGPAYEQYF.

The V gene is TRBV19, the J gene TRBJ2-3, with TRBD2 as a possible D gene (7 bases). Trimming removed 7 bases from V and 0 bases from J, with 20 bases in between. From germline, CDR1 is LNHDA and CDR2 SQIVND (reference sequence). This CDR3 region has 17 residues. The CDR3 protein is CASTNRGGETSTDTQYF. The CDR3 DNA sequence: TGTGCCAGTACCAACCGAGGGGGGGAGACAAGCACAGATACGCAGTATTTT.

The chain employs TRBV6-5 and TRBJ2-2; no firm D call. Germline CDR1 and CDR2: MNHEY and SVGAGI. V lost 5 bases and J 1 base, leaving 5 bases between the germline ends. The CDR3 is 13 residues long. The CDR3 DNA follows: TGTGCCAGCAGTACGGGGAACACCGGGGAGCTGTTTTTT. Residues: CASSTGNTGELFF.

Of note for this clone: Relative to the germline gene, one junction end is altered; a read error may explain this. The chain is built from TRBV19 and TRBJ1-3, with TRBD1 matching 8 bases. Germline CDR1 reads LNHDA; CDR2 reads SQIVND (reference sequence). The CDR3 is 16 amino acids. The CDR3 DNA follows: TGTGCCACTAGTCCTCCCTCAGGGGGCGCCGGAAACACCATATATTTT. Its protein product is CATSPPSGGAGNTIYF.